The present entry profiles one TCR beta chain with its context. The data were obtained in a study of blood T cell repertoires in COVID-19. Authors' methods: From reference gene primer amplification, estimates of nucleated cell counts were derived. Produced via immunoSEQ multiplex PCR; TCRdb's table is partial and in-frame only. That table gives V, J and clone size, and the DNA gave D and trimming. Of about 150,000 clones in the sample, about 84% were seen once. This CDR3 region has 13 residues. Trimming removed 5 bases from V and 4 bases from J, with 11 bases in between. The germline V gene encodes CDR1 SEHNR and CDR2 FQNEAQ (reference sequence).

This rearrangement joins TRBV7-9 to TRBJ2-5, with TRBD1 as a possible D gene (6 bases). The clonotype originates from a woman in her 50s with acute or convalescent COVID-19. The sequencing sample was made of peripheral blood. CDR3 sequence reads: CASSQGFGETQYF. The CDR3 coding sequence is TGTGCCAGCAGCCAGGGGTTTGGAGAGACCCAGTACTTC.